This TCR beta chain originates from a study of T cell clones after liver transplantation. Study findings and constraints: These preliminary findings come from unstandardized post-transplant sampling times.

CD3+CD4+ and CD3+CD8+ cells were FACS-sorted from thawed unstimulated PBMCs. CDR1 and CDR2 (germline): SGHRS, YFSETQ. The CDR3 is made up of 14 amino acids. The ends were cut back, 6 bases at V and 8 bases at J, with 20 bases in the middle. The data were produced by immunoSEQ multiplex PCR, yet TCRdb's version contains in-frame clones alone and is incomplete. Here the sample spans around 15,000 clones, about nine tenths being singletons. To note about this clone: Its specificity is unknown.

The sample here was CD8+ T cells from blood, taken before liver transplant. The rearrangement joins TRBV5-1 to TRBJ1-2; possibly TRBD1 for D (5 bases). This receptor was taken from a human donor who received a liver transplant. The CDR3 region has the DNA TGCGCCAGCACCCCAAACGGAGGGGTCTACGGCTACACCTTC. It encodes CASTPNGGVYGYTF.